This T cell receptor beta chain was sequenced in a study of PD-L1 blockade in urothelial cancer. Study in general: Atezolizumab therapy began for patients in about 2014, dosed at 1,200 mg intravenously every 3 weeks.

Profiled with immunoSEQ multiplex PCR; TCRdb holds only in-frame clones, not every one. The table records 100,000 or so clones, about 90% of them present only once. Trimming cost V 5 bases and J 7 bases; bases outside gene matches: 2. The CDR3 is made up of 13 amino acids. The germline CDR1 and CDR2 sequences are SEHNR and FQNEAQ (reference sequence). The rearrangement uses TRBV7-9 and TRBJ1-5, with TRBD1 matching 10 bases. The source of this sequence is a woman older than 75 with urothelial cancer. The material sequenced was PBMCs, taken around atezolizumab (anti-PD-L1) treatment. The DNA for the CDR3 is TGTGCCAGCAGCCTGGACAGGGGGCAGCCCCAGCATTTT. Translation gives CASSLDRGQPQHF. The variable domain in full, completed from reference TRBV7-9 and TRBJ1-5, reads DTGVSQNPRHKITKRGQNVTFRCDPISEHNRLYWYRQTLGQGPEFLTYFQNEAQLEKSRLLSDRFSAERPKGSFSTLEIQRTEQGDSAMYLCASSLDRGQPQHFGDGTRLSIL.